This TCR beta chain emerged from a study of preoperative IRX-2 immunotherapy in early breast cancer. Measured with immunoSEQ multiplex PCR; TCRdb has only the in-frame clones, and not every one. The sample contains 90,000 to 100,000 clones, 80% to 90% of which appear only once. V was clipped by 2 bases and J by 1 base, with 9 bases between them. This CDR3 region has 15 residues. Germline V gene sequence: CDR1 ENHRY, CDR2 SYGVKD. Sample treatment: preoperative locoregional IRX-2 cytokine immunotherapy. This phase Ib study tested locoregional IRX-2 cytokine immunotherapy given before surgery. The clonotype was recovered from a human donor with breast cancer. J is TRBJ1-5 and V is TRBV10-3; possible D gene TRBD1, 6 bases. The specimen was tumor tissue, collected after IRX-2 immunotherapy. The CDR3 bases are TGTGCCATCAGTGAGCGGGGGACAAGCAATCAGCCCCAGCATTTT. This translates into CAISERGTSNQPQHF.